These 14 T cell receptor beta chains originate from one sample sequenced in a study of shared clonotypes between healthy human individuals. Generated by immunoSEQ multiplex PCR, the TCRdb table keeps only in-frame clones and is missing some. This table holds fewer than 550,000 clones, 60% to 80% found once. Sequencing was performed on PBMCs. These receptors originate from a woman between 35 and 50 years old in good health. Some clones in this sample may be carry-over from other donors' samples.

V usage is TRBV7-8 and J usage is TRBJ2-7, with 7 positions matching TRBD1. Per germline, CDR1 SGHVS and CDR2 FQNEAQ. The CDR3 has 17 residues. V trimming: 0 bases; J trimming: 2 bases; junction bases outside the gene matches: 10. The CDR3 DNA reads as TGTGCCAGCAGCTTAGCGACAGGGATTTGGGGCGCCTACGAGCAGTACTTC. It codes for CASSLATGIWGAYEQYF.

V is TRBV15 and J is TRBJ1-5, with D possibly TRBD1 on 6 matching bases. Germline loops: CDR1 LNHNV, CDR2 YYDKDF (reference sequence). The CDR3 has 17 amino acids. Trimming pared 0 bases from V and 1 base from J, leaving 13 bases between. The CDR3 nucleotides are TGTGCCACCAGCAGAGAGGGGGGGGCAGGGAGCAATCAGCCCCAGCATTTT. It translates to CATSREGGAGSNQPQHF.

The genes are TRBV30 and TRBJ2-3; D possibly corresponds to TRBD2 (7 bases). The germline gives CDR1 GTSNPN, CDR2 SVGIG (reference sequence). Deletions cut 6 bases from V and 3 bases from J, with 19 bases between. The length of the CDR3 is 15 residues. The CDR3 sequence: CACRLGGPSTDTQYF. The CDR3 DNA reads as TGTGCCTGCAGGTTGGGGGGGCCCTCTACAGATACGCAGTATTTT.

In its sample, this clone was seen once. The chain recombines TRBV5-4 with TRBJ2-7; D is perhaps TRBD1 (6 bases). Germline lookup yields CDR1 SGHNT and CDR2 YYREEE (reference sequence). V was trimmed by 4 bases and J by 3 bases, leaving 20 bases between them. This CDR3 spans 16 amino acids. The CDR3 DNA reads TGTGCCAGCAGCCCCTCTGGGGGCAGGGTTAGCTACGAGCAGTACTTC. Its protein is CASSPSGGRVSYEQYF.

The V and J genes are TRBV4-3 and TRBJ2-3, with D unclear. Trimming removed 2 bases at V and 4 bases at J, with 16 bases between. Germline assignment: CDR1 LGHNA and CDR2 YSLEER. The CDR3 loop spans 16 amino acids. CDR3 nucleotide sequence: TGCGCCAGCAGCCAATGGCCTGCCCCCGGTTCAGATACGCAGTATTTT. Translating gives CASSQWPAPGSDTQYF.

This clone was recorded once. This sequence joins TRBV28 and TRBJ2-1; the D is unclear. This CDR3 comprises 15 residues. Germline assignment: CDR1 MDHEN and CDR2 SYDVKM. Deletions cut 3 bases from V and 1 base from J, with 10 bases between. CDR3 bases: TGTGCCAGCAGTTTTGGAGTTAGGTCCTACAATGAGCAGTTCTTC. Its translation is CASSFGVRSYNEQFF. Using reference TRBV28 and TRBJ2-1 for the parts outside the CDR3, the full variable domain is DVKVTQSSRYLVKRTGEKVFLECVQDMDHENMFWYRQDPGLGLRLIYFSYDVKMKEKGDIPEGYSVSREKKERFSLILESASTNQTSMYLCASSFGVRSYNEQFFGPGTRLTVL.

CDR3 residues: CASSSRGERGQETQYF. In DNA form, the CDR3 reads TGTGCCAGCAGCTCCAGGGGGGAGAGAGGACAAGAGACCCAGTACTTC. The rearrangement links TRBV7-3 to TRBJ2-5, with D tentatively TRBD1 (7 bases). The CDR3 has 16 amino acids. V gave up 4 bases and J gave up 2 bases, with 17 bases separating them. The V gene's germline CDR1 is SGHTA and CDR2 FQGTGA.

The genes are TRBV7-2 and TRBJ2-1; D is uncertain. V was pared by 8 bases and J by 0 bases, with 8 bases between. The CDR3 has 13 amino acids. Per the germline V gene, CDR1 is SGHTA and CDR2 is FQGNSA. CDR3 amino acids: CASLKSSYNEQFF. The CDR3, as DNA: TGTGCCAGCCTCAAGAGCTCCTACAATGAGCAGTTCTTC.

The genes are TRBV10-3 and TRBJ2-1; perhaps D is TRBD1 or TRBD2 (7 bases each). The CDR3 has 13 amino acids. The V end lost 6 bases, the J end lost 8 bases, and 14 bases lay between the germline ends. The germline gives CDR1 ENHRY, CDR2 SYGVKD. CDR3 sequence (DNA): TGTGCCATCAGCAGGGGGGAGGGCTATGAGCAGTTCTTC. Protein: CAISRGEGYEQFF.

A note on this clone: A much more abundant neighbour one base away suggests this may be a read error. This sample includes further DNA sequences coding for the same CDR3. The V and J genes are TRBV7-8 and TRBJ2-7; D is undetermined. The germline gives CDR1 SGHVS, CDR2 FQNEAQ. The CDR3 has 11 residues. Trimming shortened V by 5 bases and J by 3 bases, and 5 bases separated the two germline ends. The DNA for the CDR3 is TGTGCCAGCAGCCCCGACTACGAGCAGTACTTC. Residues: CASSPDYEQYF.

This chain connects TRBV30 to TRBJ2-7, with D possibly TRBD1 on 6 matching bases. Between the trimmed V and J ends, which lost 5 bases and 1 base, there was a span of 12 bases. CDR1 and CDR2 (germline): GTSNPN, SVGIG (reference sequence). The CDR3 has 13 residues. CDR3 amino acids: CAWQGTPSYEQYF. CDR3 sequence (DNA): TGTGCCTGGCAGGGGACGCCGTCCTACGAGCAGTACTTC.

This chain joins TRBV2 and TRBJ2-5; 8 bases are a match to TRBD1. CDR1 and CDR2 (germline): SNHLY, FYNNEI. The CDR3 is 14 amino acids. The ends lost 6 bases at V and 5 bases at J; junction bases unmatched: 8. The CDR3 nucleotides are TGTGCCAGCAGCCTGGACAGGGCTGGGGAGACCCAGTACTTC. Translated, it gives CASSLDRAGETQYF.

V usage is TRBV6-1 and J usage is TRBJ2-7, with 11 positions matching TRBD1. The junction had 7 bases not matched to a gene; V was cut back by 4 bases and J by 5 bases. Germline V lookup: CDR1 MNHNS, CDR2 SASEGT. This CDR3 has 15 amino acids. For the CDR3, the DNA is TGTGCCAGCAGTGGGGGGACAGGGGGGCTAGACGAGCAGTACTTC. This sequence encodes CASSGGTGGLDEQYF.

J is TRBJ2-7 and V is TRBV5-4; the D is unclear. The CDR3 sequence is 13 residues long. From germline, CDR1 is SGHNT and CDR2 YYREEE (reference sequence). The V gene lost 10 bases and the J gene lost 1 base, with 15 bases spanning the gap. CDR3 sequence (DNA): TGTGCCTGCACCAAGGATTCTTCCTACGAGCAGTACTTC. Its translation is CACTKDSSYEQYF.